This T cell receptor beta chain was profiled in a study of cytomegalovirus exposure and HLA in healthy donors. The wider study: From some 180 million T cells, an earlier analysis saw 120 million or so unique TCR beta sequences. Overall study findings and caveats: Upon later analysis, HLA-associated TCR beta chains proved more clonally expanded than other, equally common chains. Reports indicated that the classifier achieved high specificity and sensitivity in diagnosing cytomegalovirus status.

This CDR3 region has 13 residues. The germline gives CDR1 LNHDA, CDR2 SQIVND (reference sequence). V gave up 10 bases and J gave up 4 bases; unmatched junction bases: 8. PCR primers comprised 60 Vbeta and 13 Jbeta primers. In the authors' workflow: A later analysis counted 80 million or so unique TCR beta chains, some 12 million shared. Profiling relied on immunoSEQ multiplex PCR, and the TCRdb table lists in-frame clones only, not all of them. V, J and clone size were drawn from that table, and D and trimming were deduced from the DNA. The table records approximately 150,000 clones, roughly 73% of them present only once. About this clone itself: No antigen is known for it.

Sequenced input: PBMCs. The rearrangement links TRBV19 to TRBJ2-7, with 9 positions matching TRBD1. This clonotype was obtained from a woman aged 18-35 years in good health and CMV-seronegative. This CDR3 is CATAGQGKYEQYF. The CDR3 DNA is TGTGCCACCGCCGGACAGGGGAAATACGAGCAGTACTTC.